This T cell receptor (beta chain) comes out of a study of T cell responses to AZD1222 COVID-19 vaccine. Study-level findings and limits: Baseline antibody screening turned up just a handful of seropositive AZD1222 recipients.

Germline lookup yields CDR1 LNHDA and CDR2 SQIVND (reference sequence). After removal of 1 base from V and 3 bases from J, the junction contained 4 bases not matched to a gene. The CDR3 runs to 15 residues. Repertoires were generated with immunoSEQ multiplex PCR, while TCRdb's copy carries only in-frame clones and drops some. This table has about 190,000 clones, around 90% appearing once. A word on this clone: Its cognate antigen is unknown.

The TCR originated in an adult in good health. The chain has TRBV19 and TRBJ2-3, with 7 positions matching TRBD1. The input for sequencing was peripheral blood, taken on day 0 of AZD1222 vaccination. CDR3 amino acids: CASSIGDSKTDTQYF. The CDR3 coding sequence is TGTGCCAGTAGTATAGGGGACAGTAAGACAGATACGCAGTATTTT.